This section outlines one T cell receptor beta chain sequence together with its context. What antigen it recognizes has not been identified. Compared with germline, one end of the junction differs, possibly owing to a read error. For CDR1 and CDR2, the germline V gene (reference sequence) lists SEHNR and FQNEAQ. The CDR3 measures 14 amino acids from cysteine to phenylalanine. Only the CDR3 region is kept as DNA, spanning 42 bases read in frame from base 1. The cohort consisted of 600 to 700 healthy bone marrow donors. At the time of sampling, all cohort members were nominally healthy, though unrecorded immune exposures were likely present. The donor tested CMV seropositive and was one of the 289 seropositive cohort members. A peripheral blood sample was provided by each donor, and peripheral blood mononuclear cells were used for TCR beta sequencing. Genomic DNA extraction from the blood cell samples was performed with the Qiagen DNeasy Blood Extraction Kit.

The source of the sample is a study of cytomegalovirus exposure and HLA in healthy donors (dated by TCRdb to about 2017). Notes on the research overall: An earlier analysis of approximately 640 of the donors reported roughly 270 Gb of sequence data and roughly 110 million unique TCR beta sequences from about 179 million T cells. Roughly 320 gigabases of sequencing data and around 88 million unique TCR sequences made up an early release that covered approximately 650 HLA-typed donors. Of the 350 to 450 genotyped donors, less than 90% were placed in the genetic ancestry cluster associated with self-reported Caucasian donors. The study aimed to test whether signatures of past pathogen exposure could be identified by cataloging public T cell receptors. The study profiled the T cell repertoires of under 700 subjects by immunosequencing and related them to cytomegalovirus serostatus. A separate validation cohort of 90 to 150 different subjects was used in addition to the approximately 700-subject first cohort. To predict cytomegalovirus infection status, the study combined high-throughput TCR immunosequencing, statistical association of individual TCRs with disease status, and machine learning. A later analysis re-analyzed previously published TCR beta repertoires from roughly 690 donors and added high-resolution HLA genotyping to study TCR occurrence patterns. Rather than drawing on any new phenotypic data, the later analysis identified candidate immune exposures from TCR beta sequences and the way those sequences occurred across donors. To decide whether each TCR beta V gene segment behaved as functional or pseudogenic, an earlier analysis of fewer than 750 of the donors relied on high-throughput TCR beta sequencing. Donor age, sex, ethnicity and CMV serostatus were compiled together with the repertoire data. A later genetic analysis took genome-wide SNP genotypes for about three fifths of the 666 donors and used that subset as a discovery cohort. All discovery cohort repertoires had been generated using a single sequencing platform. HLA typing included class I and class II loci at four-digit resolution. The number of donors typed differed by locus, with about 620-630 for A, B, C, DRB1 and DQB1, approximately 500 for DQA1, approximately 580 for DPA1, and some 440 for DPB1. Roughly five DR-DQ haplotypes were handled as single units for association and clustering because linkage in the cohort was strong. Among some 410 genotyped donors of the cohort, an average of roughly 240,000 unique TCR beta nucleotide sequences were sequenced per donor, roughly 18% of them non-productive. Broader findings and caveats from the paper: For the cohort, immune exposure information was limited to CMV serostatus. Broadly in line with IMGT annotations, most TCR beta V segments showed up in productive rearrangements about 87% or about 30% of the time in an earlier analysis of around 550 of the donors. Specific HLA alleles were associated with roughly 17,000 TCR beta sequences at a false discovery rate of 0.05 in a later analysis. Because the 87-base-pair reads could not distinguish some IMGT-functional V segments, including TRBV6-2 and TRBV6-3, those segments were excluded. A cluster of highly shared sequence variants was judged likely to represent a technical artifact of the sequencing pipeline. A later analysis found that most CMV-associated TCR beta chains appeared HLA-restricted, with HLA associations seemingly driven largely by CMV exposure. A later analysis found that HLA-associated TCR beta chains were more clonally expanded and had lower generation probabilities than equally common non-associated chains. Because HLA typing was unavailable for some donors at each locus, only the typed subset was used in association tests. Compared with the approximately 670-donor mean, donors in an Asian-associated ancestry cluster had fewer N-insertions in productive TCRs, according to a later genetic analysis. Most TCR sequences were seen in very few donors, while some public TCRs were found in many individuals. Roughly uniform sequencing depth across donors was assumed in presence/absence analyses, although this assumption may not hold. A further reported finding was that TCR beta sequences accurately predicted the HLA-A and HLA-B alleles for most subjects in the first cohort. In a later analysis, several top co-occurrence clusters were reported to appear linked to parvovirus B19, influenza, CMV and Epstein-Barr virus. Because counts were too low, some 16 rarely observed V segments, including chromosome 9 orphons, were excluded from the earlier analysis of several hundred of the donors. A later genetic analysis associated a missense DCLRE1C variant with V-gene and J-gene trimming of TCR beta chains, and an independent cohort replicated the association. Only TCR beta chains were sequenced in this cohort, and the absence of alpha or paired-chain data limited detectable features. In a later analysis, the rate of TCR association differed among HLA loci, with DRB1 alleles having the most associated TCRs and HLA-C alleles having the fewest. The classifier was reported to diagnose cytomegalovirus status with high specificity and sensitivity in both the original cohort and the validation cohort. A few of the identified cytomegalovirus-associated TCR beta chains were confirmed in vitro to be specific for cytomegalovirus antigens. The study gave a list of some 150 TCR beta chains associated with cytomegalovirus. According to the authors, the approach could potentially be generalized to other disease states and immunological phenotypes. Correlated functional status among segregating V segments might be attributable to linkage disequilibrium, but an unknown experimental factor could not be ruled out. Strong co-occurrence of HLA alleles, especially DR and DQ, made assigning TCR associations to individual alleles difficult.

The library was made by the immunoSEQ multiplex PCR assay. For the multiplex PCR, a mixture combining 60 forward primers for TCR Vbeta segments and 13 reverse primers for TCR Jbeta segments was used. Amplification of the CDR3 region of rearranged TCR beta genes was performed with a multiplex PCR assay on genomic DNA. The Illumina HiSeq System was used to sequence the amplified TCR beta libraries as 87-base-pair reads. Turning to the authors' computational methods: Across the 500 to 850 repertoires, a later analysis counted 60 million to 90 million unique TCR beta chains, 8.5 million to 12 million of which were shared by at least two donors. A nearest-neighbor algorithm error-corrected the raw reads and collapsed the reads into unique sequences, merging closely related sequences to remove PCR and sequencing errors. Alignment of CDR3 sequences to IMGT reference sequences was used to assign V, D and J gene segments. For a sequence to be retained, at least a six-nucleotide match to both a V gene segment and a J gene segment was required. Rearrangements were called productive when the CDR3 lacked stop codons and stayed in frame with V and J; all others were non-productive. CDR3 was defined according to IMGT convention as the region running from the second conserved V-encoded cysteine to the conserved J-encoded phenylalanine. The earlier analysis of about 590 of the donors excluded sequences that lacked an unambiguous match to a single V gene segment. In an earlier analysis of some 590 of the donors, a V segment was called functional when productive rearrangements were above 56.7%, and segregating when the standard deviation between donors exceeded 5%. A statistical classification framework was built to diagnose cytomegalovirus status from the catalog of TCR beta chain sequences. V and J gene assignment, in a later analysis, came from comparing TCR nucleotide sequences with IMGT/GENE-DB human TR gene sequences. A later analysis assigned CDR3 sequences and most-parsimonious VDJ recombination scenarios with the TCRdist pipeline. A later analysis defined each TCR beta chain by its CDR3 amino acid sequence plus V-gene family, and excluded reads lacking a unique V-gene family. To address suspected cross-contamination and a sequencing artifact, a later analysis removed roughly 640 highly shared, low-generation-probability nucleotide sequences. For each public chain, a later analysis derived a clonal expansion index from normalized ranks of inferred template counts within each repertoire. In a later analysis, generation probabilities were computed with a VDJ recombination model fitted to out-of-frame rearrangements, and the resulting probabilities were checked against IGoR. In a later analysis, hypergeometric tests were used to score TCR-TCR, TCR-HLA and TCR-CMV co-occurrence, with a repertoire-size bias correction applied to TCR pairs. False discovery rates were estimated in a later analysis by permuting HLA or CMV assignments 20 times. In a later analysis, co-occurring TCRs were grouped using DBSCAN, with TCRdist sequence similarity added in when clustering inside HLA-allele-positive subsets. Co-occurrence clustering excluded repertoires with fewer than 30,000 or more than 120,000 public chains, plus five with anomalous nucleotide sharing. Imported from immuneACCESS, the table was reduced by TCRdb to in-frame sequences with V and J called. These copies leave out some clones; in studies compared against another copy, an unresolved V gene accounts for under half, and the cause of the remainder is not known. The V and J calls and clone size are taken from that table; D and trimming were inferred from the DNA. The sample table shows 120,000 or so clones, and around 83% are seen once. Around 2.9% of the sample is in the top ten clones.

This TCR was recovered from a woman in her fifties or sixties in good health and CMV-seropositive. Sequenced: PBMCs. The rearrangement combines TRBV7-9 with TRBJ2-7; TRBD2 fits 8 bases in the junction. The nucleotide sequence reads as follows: TGTTCCAGCAGCTTAGGACTAGCAGTCGACGAGCAGTACTTC. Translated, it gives CSSSLGLAVDEQYF.